Here is one TCR beta chain with its context. The germline gives CDR1 SGHRS, CDR2 YFSETQ. With 0 bases removed from V and 0 bases from J, the gap between germline ends came to 9 bases. This CDR3 spans 15 amino acids. This sample stems from a study of T cell responses to AZD1222 COVID-19 vaccine. Libraries were prepared by immunoSEQ multiplex PCR; TCRdb keeps only in-frame clonotypes and omits some of them. The sample includes about 200,000 clones, more than 85% of them seen just once. V is TRBV5-1 and J is TRBJ1-2, with D possibly TRBD1 on 6 matching bases. Sequences were derived from peripheral blood, sampled 28 days after the second AZD1222 dose. This receptor was taken from an adult who received the AZD1222 COVID-19 vaccine. CDR3 residues: CASSLEGGTNYGYTF. The CDR3 nucleotides are TGCGCCAGCAGCTTGGAAGGGGGAACTAACTATGGCTACACCTTC.